The 22 T cell receptor beta chains presented below share a single source sample, sequenced in a study of shared clonotypes between healthy human individuals. TCRdb keeps only in-frame clones here, not all; method: immunoSEQ multiplex PCR. The sample yields a few million clones, 80% to 95% seen once. The sample consisted of naive CD4+ T cells from PBMCs. The sample's subset: CD45RA+ positively selected. The receptor source for this set is a man between 18 and 29 years old in good health. Some clones in this sample may be carry-over from other donors' samples.

The chain has TRBV5-1 and TRBJ2-5; 8 bases align to TRBD2. This CDR3 is built from 18 residues. Trimming cost V 0 bases and J 2 bases; bases outside gene matches: 12. Looked up from germline, CDR1 is SGHRS and CDR2 is YFSETQ. CDR3 amino acids: CASSLVMGGGRLQETQYF. DNA of the CDR3: TGCGCCAGCAGCTTGGTCATGGGGGGCGGGAGGCTTCAAGAGACCCAGTACTTC.

This clone was picked up one time. The V gene is TRBV7-3, the J gene TRBJ1-5; possibly TRBD1 for D (5 bases). The ends were cut back, 5 bases at V and 5 bases at J, with 7 bases in the middle. Germline V gene sequence: CDR1 SGHTA, CDR2 FQGTGA. The CDR3 covers 12 residues. Here the CDR3 reads CASSRGDQPQHF. The CDR3 DNA reads TGTGCCAGCAGCCGGGGGGATCAGCCCCAGCATTTT. Combining the CDR3 with reference TRBV7-3 and TRBJ1-5 gives the whole variable domain GAGVSQTPSNKVTEKGKYVELRCDPISGHTALYWYRQSLGQGPEFLIYFQGTGAADDSGLPNDRFFAVRPEGSVSTLKIQRTERGDSAVYLCASSRGDQPQHFGDGTRLSIL.

This sequence joins TRBV15 and TRBJ1-3; D is ambiguous. The V gene lost 1 base and the J gene lost 0 bases, with 7 bases spanning the gap. The CDR3 is 15 residues long. Per the germline V gene, CDR1 is LNHNV and CDR2 is YYDKDF (reference sequence). CDR3 in amino acids: CATSRGAASGNTIYF. The CDR3 coding sequence is TGTGCCACCAGCAGAGGGGCAGCCTCTGGAAACACCATATATTTT.

V usage is TRBV30 and J usage is TRBJ1-6; 7 positions agree with TRBD1. CDR1 GTSNPN and CDR2 SVGIG come from the germline V gene (reference sequence). V dropped 1 base and J dropped 10; count of bases not matched to a gene: 13. This CDR3 comprises 16 residues. The CDR3 region has the DNA TGTGCCTGGAGTGCAGCACCAGGGGGGCGAGGGTCACCCCTCCACTTT. It is translated as CAWSAAPGGRGSPLHF.

V gene TRBV19 combines with J gene TRBJ2-5, with D perhaps assigned TRBD1 or TRBD2 (5 bases each). CDR3 length equals 13 residues. Looked up from germline, CDR1 is LNHDA and CDR2 is SQIVND (reference sequence). The V gene lost 5 bases and the J gene lost 6 bases, with 13 bases spanning the gap. CDR3 bases: TGTGCCAGTAGTTCAGGGACGGGAAAGACCCAGTACTTC. Protein product: CASSSGTGKTQYF.

The chain has TRBV6-5 and TRBJ1-1; the D gene is possibly TRBD1 (6 bases). CDR1 and CDR2 (germline): MNHEY, SVGAGI. CDR3 length: 13 amino acids. V was pared by 7 bases and J by 5 bases, with 14 bases between. CDR3 loop: CASKILGGTEAFF. CDR3 coding DNA: TGTGCCAGCAAAATACTAGGGGGGACTGAAGCTTTCTTT.

The gene calls are TRBV7-9 and TRBJ1-1, with a possible D match to TRBD1 (5 bases). The V and J ends lost 4 bases and 7 bases respectively, with 16 bases between them. This CDR3 is built from 14 residues. CDR1 is SEHNR and CDR2 is FQNEAQ in the germline V gene (reference sequence). The CDR3 sequence is CASSSGPGHGEAFF. The CDR3, as DNA: TGTGCCAGCAGCTCTGGGCCAGGGCACGGTGAAGCTTTCTTT.

A single count supports this clone. The chain uses TRBV11-1 and TRBJ2-7, with 10 nucleotides matching TRBD2. Germline assignment: CDR1 SGHAT and CDR2 FQDESV (reference sequence). Germline trimming cut 3 bases from V and 6 bases from J; bases unmatched to any gene: 8. CDR3 length: 15 amino acids. In nucleotides, the CDR3 is TGTGCCAGCAGCTTCGAACTAGCGGGATATTCCGAGCAGTACTTC. This sequence encodes CASSFELAGYSEQYF.

The chain recombines TRBV18 with TRBJ1-1; no clear D gene. The CDR3 is 15 amino acids. Trimming removed 3 bases at V and 6 bases at J, with 17 bases between. CDR1 KGHSH and CDR2 LQKENI come from the germline V gene. The CDR3: CASSPTASLEPEAFF. In DNA, the CDR3 is TGTGCCAGCTCACCGACGGCCTCATTGGAGCCTGAAGCTTTCTTT.

The chain carries TRBV5-1 and TRBJ2-3; D remains unclear. V dropped 4 bases and J dropped 3 bases, with 18 bases sitting between them. Germline V lookup: CDR1 SGHRS, CDR2 YFSETQ. This CDR3 has 16 amino acids. The CDR3 nucleotides read TGCGCCAGCAGCGACGCTATTGGGGTGGTAACAGATACGCAGTATTTT. Encoded protein: CASSDAIGVVTDTQYF.

This clone was found once. This rearrangement joins TRBV5-4 to TRBJ2-5, with 9 positions matching TRBD1. CDR1 SGHNT and CDR2 YYREEE come from the germline V gene (reference sequence). V gave up 4 bases and J gave up 2 bases; unmatched junction bases: 3. CDR3 length equals 14 residues. CDR3 loop: CASSTGQGQETQYF. The CDR3 DNA sequence: TGTGCCAGCAGCACCGGACAGGGGCAAGAGACCCAGTACTTC.

The chain employs TRBV5-4 and TRBJ2-6; no reliable D call. Germline CDR1 reads SGHNT; CDR2 reads YYREEE (reference sequence). The germline V and J ends were trimmed by 1 base and 3 bases, with 11 bases remaining between them. The CDR3 is 16 amino acids. CDR3 sequence (DNA): TGTGCCAGCAGCTTGATTACACCGGGTGGGGCCAACGTCCTGACTTTC. Amino acid sequence: CASSLITPGGANVLTF. The variable domain in full, with the rest retrieved from reference TRBV5-4 and TRBJ2-6, is ETGVTQSPTHLIKTRGQQVTLRCSSQSGHNTVSWYQQALGQGPQFIFQYYREEENGRGNFPPRFSGLQFPNYSSELNVNALELDDSALYLCASSLITPGGANVLTFGAGSRLTVL.

This chain links TRBV15 with TRBJ1-2; weak D call: TRBD1 (5 bases). The germline gives CDR1 LNHNV, CDR2 YYDKDF (reference sequence). The CDR3 covers 13 residues. The V end lost 1 base, the J end lost 7 bases, and 10 bases lay between the germline ends. The CDR3 bases are TGTGCCACCAGCAGAGTGGGGGAAGGTGGCTACACCTTC. This codes for CATSRVGEGGYTF.

The V and J genes are TRBV9 and TRBJ2-7; 7 nucleotides align to TRBD1. Losses at the gene ends were 4 bases for V and 5 bases for J; bases not matched to a gene: 24. This CDR3 region has 19 residues. Germline values: CDR1 SGDLS, CDR2 YYNGEE. CDR3 residues: CASSTRPGQRVTENDEQYF. The CDR3 region has the DNA TGTGCCAGCAGCACCCGTCCGGGACAGAGAGTGACAGAGAACGACGAGCAGTACTTC.

The chain combines TRBV30 with TRBJ1-1; no clear D gene. Germline loops: CDR1 GTSNPN, CDR2 SVGIG (reference sequence). This CDR3 spans 13 amino acids. V lost 5 bases and J lost 4, with 14 bases in between. The chain's CDR3 is CAWGVISGTEAFF. CDR3 nucleotides: TGTGCCTGGGGGGTGATCTCAGGCACTGAAGCTTTCTTT.

The chain carries TRBV6-5 and TRBJ2-7, with 8 bases aligning to TRBD1. Germline CDR1 MNHEY, CDR2 SVGAGI. V dropped 6 bases and J dropped 3; count of bases not matched to a gene: 7. The CDR3 length is 14 residues. For the CDR3, the DNA is TGTGCCAGCAGCAATAGACAGGGGAACTACGAGCAGTACTTC. Translated: CASSNRQGNYEQYF.

The chain joins TRBV6-6 to TRBJ2-1; no reliable D call. The CDR3 is made up of 13 amino acids. Deletions cut 4 bases from V and 7 bases from J, with 11 bases between. CDR1 is MNHNY and CDR2 is SVGAGI in the germline V gene (reference sequence). This CDR3 reads CASSSHLNNEQFF. In DNA, the CDR3 is TGTGCCAGCAGTTCACATTTGAATAATGAGCAGTTCTTC.

The V and J genes are TRBV4-2 and TRBJ1-1, with 7 bases fitting TRBD1. Germline CDR1 reads LGHNA; CDR2 reads YNFKEQ. The CDR3 extends over 12 amino acids. The V and J ends lost 4 bases and 8 bases, in that order; junction bases with no gene match: 4. The CDR3 nucleotides read TGTGCCAGCAGCCGAGACAGGGCCGAAGCTTTCTTT. It encodes CASSRDRAEAFF.

This clone occurred a few times. The chain recombines TRBV18 with TRBJ2-1; a possible D gene is TRBD1 (5 bases). From germline, CDR1 is KGHSH and CDR2 LQKENI. Between the trimmed V and J ends, which lost 3 bases and 7 bases, there was a span of 10 bases. The CDR3 is 13 amino acids. The chain's CDR3 is CASSPEQANEQFF. DNA of the CDR3: TGTGCCAGCTCACCCGAACAGGCGAATGAGCAGTTCTTC.

The gene calls are TRBV7-2 and TRBJ2-7, with 7 positions matching TRBD2. J lost 4 bases, V lost 7 bases, and 13 bases had no gene match. Germline lookup yields CDR1 SGHTA and CDR2 FQGNSA. The CDR3 covers 15 residues. The CDR3 DNA is TGTGCCAGCACCCACCTTGGGAGGGCCACTTACGAGCAGTACTTC. Protein: CASTHLGRATYEQYF.

This chain joins TRBV4-2 and TRBJ2-6; D is ambiguous. Per the germline V gene, CDR1 is LGHNA and CDR2 is YNFKEQ. Trimming shortened V by 6 bases and J by 0 bases, and 3 bases separated the two germline ends. This CDR3 spans 13 amino acids. CDR3 loop: CASSVSGANVLTF. The CDR3 DNA is TGTGCCAGCAGTGTCTCTGGGGCCAACGTCCTGACTTTC.

The chain carries TRBV7-9 and TRBJ2-5, with D possibly being TRBD2 (6 bases). Germline V gene lookup returns CDR1 SEHNR and CDR2 FQNEAQ (reference sequence). Trimming removed 10 bases at V and 5 bases at J, with 17 bases between. This CDR3 is 13 amino acids long. For the CDR3, the DNA is TGTGCCACCTCCCGGGAGCCGAAGGAGACCCAGTACTTC. This gives the protein CATSREPKETQYF. Variable domain in full (rest from reference TRBV7-9 and TRBJ2-5): DTGVSQNPRHKITKRGQNVTFRCDPISEHNRLYWYRQTLGQGPEFLTYFQNEAQLEKSRLLSDRFSAERPKGSFSTLEIQRTEQGDSAMYLCATSREPKETQYFGPGTRLLVL.